This record looks at one T cell receptor beta chain sequence and its context. This sample was taken from a study of blood T cell repertoires in COVID-19. The CDR3 has 15 residues. In germline, CDR1 is SNHLY, CDR2 FYNNEI. V lost 7 bases and J lost 5; bases outside the gene matches: 9. Sequencing was performed with immunoSEQ multiplex PCR; in TCRdb, only in-frame clones are kept and a portion is missing. The sample records approximately 250,000 clones, 86% being singletons. V is TRBV2 and J is TRBJ2-3; 10 bases are a match to TRBD2. The sequenced sample was peripheral blood. The receptor's source is a woman aged 70 to 79 with COVID-19, enrolled during active disease. CDR3 sequence: CASILAGVSGDTQYF. The CDR3 DNA reads TGTGCCAGCATCCTAGCGGGGGTTTCGGGAGATACGCAGTATTTT.